These T cell receptor beta chains were read from a single sample in a study of CD8 T cells in Susac syndrome. TCRdb analysed the immunoSEQ multiplex PCR reads with MiXCR anew, one entry per CDR3 protein. The repertoire holds hundreds of thousands of distinct CDR3 sequences, with about 95% as singletons. Sequenced input: CD4+ T cells from PBMCs. These TCRs come from a human donor with Susac syndrome. The CDR3 runs from the conserved cysteine through the conserved F or W. The D gene is left open where the match is weak. Part of the rows lack a size; the others show once, few, many or a class for expanded clones.

d_call: TRBD2
v_call: TRBV5-4
clone_size: .
j_call: TRBJ2-4
cdr3_aa: CASSSAGGAKNIQYF
cdr3_nt: TGTGCCAGCAGCTCGGCGGGGGGGGCCAAAAACATTCAGTACTTC

d_call: .
v_call: TRBV20-1
clone_size: .
j_call: TRBJ1-5
cdr3_aa: CSASGNQPQHF
cdr3_nt: TGCAGTGCTTCAGGGAATCAGCCCCAGCATTTT

d_call: .
v_call: TRBV7-6
clone_size: .
j_call: TRBJ1-6
cdr3_aa: CASSPRLGSPLHF
cdr3_nt: TGTGCCAGCAGCCCCAGGTTGGGCTCACCCCTCCACTTT

d_call: TRBD1
v_call: TRBV5-1
clone_size: few
j_call: TRBJ2-1
cdr3_aa: CASSAGTGIYNEQFF
cdr3_nt: TGCGCCAGCAGCGCCGGGACAGGGATTTACAATGAGCAGTTCTTC

d_call: .
v_call: TRBV4-3
clone_size: .
j_call: TRBJ1-2
cdr3_aa: CASSQDSKGVGGYTF
cdr3_nt: TGCGCCAGCAGCCAAGATTCGAAAGGGGTGGGTGGCTACACCTTC

d_call: TRBD1
v_call: TRBV7-2
clone_size: once
j_call: TRBJ1-1
cdr3_aa: CASSLRGPAWNTEAFF
cdr3_nt: TGTGCCAGCAGCTTAAGGGGGCCGGCCTGGAACACTGAAGCTTTCTTT

d_call: .
v_call: TRBV12-3/TRBV12-4
clone_size: .
j_call: TRBJ1-5
cdr3_aa: CASSLMAGNQPQHF
cdr3_nt: TGTGCCAGCAGTTTAATGGCGGGAAATCAGCCCCAGCATTTT

d_call: .
v_call: TRBV10-3
clone_size: .
j_call: TRBJ2-1
cdr3_aa: CAITAELEYNEQFF
cdr3_nt: TGTGCCATCACGGCCGAACTTGAATACAATGAGCAGTTCTTC

d_call: .
v_call: TRBV25-1
clone_size: .
j_call: TRBJ1-3
cdr3_aa: CASSERRYSGNTIYF
cdr3_nt: TGTGCCAGCAGTGAACGTCGCTACTCTGGAAACACCATATATTTT

d_call: .
v_call: TRBV12-3/TRBV12-4
clone_size: .
j_call: TRBJ1-5
cdr3_aa: CASSPGHSSRTQHF
cdr3_nt: TGTGCCAGCAGTCCGGGACACTCCAGTCGGACCCAGCATTTT

d_call: TRBD1
v_call: TRBV5-1
clone_size: .
j_call: TRBJ1-2
cdr3_aa: CASSSSRDRANGYTF
cdr3_nt: TGCGCCAGCAGCTCGTCTCGGGACAGGGCGAACGGCTACACCTTC

d_call: TRBD1
v_call: TRBV5-4
clone_size: .
j_call: TRBJ1-1
cdr3_aa: CASSFQGAQTEAFF
cdr3_nt: TGTGCCAGCAGCTTTCAGGGGGCGCAGACTGAAGCTTTCTTT

d_call: .
v_call: TRBV7-7
clone_size: .
j_call: TRBJ2-1
cdr3_aa: CASSLRAENSYNEQFF
cdr3_nt: TGTGCTAGCAGCTTACGGGCAGAAAACTCCTACAATGAGCAGTTCTTC

d_call: TRBD1
v_call: TRBV20-1
clone_size: .
j_call: TRBJ1-2
cdr3_aa: CSAIRGGTDYGYTF
cdr3_nt: TGCAGTGCTATTAGAGGGGGCACGGACTATGGCTACACCTTC

d_call: .
v_call: TRBV5-4
clone_size: .
j_call: TRBJ2-1
cdr3_aa: CASSIIGGSSYNEQFF
cdr3_nt: TGTGCCAGCAGCATCATAGGGGGTAGCTCCTACAATGAGCAGTTCTTC

d_call: .
v_call: TRBV6-2/TRBV6-3
clone_size: .
j_call: TRBJ2-2
cdr3_aa: CASSYSINGGHNTGELFF
cdr3_nt: TGTGCCAGCAGTTACTCGATAAACGGGGGCCACAACACCGGGGAGCTGTTTTTT